The sequence of this T cell receptor (beta chain) was determined in a study of tumor-infiltrating lymphocytes in oesophageal squamous cell carcinoma. Each CDR3 protein gets one entry after TCRdb re-called the PCR reads with MiXCR. The repertoire consists of over 8,000 distinct CDR3 sequences, with roughly 64% occurring once and the leading ten covering about 25%. From germline, CDR1 is LNHDA and CDR2 SQIVND (reference sequence). V lost 6 bases, J lost 3 bases, and 17 bases lay in between. The CDR3 covers 15 residues. The chain has TRBV19 and TRBJ1-2, with D hard to call. The sequence was collected from a female donor with esophageal squamous cell carcinoma. The sample taken for sequencing was esophageal tumor tissue. This CDR3 is CASSPTSAGHYGYTF. CDR3 nucleotide sequence: TGTGCCAGTAGCCCCACTTCGGCGGGTCACTATGGCTACACCTTC.